These 27 T cell receptor beta chains were all obtained from the same sample, sequenced in a study of T cells after yellow fever vaccination. MiXCR was run by TCRdb on the 5' RACE reads, yielding one entry per CDR3 protein. The sample has a few hundred thousand distinct CDR3 sequences, about 4.5% seen once. The sequenced sample was PBMCs, obtained 15 days after the yellow fever booster vaccination. The receptors come from a man aged 18 to 29 who received the YFV17D yellow fever vaccine.

This clonotype occurred a few times. This chain links TRBV4-1 with TRBJ1-4, with a possible D match to TRBD1 (5 bases). Per germline, CDR1 MGHRA and CDR2 YSYEKL. The CDR3 totals 16 residues. V was shortened by 4 bases and J by 10 bases, with 22 bases between the two germline ends. The CDR3: CASSPDLGATGGKLFF. DNA of the CDR3: TGCGCCAGCAGCCCGGACCTCGGGGCTACCGGAGGAAAACTGTTTTTT.

This clonotype showed up many times. V and J are TRBV4-3 and TRBJ1-1; tentatively, D is TRBD1 (5 bases). The CDR3 consists of 12 residues. Trimming removed 4 bases at V and 11 bases at J, with 14 bases between. Germline V gene sequence: CDR1 LGHNA, CDR2 YSLEER. The CDR3 sequence is CASSRVQGRAFF. The CDR3 coding sequence is TGCGCCAGCAGCCGAGTCCAGGGTAGGGCTTTCTTT.

This clonotype was observed a few times. This chain uses TRBV7-2 with TRBJ2-1; tentative D call: TRBD2 (6 bases). The V gene lost 6 bases and the J gene lost 9 bases, with 12 bases spanning the gap. Germline CDR1 reads SGHTA; CDR2 reads FQGNSA. The CDR3 length is 12 residues. In DNA form, the CDR3 reads TGTGCCAGCAGACCCTTTAGCGGTGAGCAGTTCTTC. This sequence encodes CASRPFSGEQFF.

This clonotype was observed at least ten times. At one of its ends the junction is not consistent with the germline gene, which may arise from a read error. The chain recombines TRBV5-1 with TRBJ2-7, with D maybe TRBD1 (5 bases). This CDR3 has 14 residues. The V gene's germline CDR1 is SGHRS and CDR2 YFSETQ. The CDR3 spells CASSLGQGGYEQYF. The CDR3 region has the DNA TGTGCCAGCAGCTTAGGCCAGGGTGGTTACGAGCAGTACTTC. The whole variable domain, remainder taken from reference TRBV5-1 and TRBJ2-7, is KAGVTQTPRYLIKTRGQQVTLSCSPISGHRSVSWYQQTPGQGLQFLFEYFSETQRNKGNFPGRFSGRQFSNSRSEMNVSTLELGDSALYLCASSLGQGGYEQYFGPGTRLTVT.

This clonotype has a count of ten or more. The gene calls are TRBV27 and TRBJ2-4; D not resolved. Trimming left V 7 bases short and J 0 bases short, with 10 bases between. Germline V gene data show CDR1 as MNHEY and CDR2 as SMNVEV (reference sequence). The CDR3 has 14 amino acids. This CDR3 is CASKGSLAKNIQYF. CDR3 bases: TGTGCCAGCAAGGGTTCCCTAGCCAAAAACATTCAGTACTTC.

V is TRBV7-2 and J is TRBJ1-2; 7 bases are a match to TRBD1. CDR3 size: 16 residues. Germline lookup yields CDR1 SGHTA and CDR2 FQGNSA. After removal of 0 bases from V and 1 base from J, the junction contained 5 bases not matched to a gene. The CDR3 region has the DNA TGTGCCAGCAGCTTAGCTTACAGGGGCAATAACTATGGCTACACCTTC. Protein: CASSLAYRGNNYGYTF.

This clonotype was recorded a few times. The J gene is TRBJ2-1, the V gene TRBV5-4; 10 bases align to TRBD1. The V gene's germline CDR1 is SGHNT and CDR2 YYREEE (reference sequence). The CDR3 length is 15 residues. The V gene end was trimmed by 3 bases and the J gene end by 3 bases; junction bases not matched to a gene: 3. The CDR3 DNA is TGTGCCAGCAGCTGGGGGGACAGGGGCTACAATGAGCAGTTCTTC. Protein sequence: CASSWGDRGYNEQFF. Full variable domain (outside the CDR3, taken from reference TRBV5-4 and TRBJ2-1): ETGVTQSPTHLIKTRGQQVTLRCSSQSGHNTVSWYQQALGQGPQFIFQYYREEENGRGNFPPRFSGLQFPNYSSELNVNALELDDSALYLCASSWGDRGYNEQFFGPGTRLTVL.

This rearrangement joins TRBV20-1 to TRBJ2-1; TRBD2 aligns across 14 bases. Looked up from germline, CDR1 is DFQATT and CDR2 is SNEGSKA (reference sequence). The V gene end was trimmed by 6 bases and the J gene end by 7 bases; junction bases not matched to a gene: 14. There are 17 residues in the CDR3. The CDR3: CSAPGLAGAKVGNEQFF. The CDR3 nucleotides read TGCAGTGCCCCGGGACTAGCGGGGGCGAAGGTGGGGAATGAGCAGTTCTTC.

V and J are TRBV24-1 and TRBJ2-1, with D perhaps being TRBD1 or TRBD2 (5 bases each). V gave up 3 bases and J gave up 10 bases, with 12 bases separating them. The CDR3 is 13 residues long. Germline loops: CDR1 KGHDR, CDR2 SFDVKD. CDR3 in amino acids: CATSDPGTGEQFF. In DNA, the CDR3 is TGTGCCACCAGTGATCCGGGGACCGGAGAGCAGTTCTTC.

This clonotype occurred many times. This chain uses TRBV15 with TRBJ1-2; a possible D gene is TRBD1 (6 bases). The CDR3 loop spans 16 amino acids. Germline CDR1 and CDR2: LNHNV and YYDKDF (reference sequence). Trimming took off 0 bases at V and 8 bases at J, with 19 bases between the two ends. The CDR3 loop is CATSRDSRGAREGYTF. CDR3 coding DNA: TGTGCCACCAGCAGAGATTCCCGGGGGGCAAGGGAAGGCTACACCTTC.

This clonotype was seen repeatedly, ten times or more. The chain carries TRBV7-2 and TRBJ1-3; no clear D. This CDR3 is 13 amino acids long. The ends were cut back, 3 bases at V and 11 bases at J, with 14 bases in the middle. The germline CDR1 and CDR2 sequences are SGHTA and FQGNSA. The CDR3 region is CASSFPTKDAIYF. The CDR3 nucleotides read TGTGCCAGCAGCTTTCCCACCAAAGACGCCATATATTTT.

This clonotype was found a few times. This chain joins TRBV4-3 and TRBJ2-3; D unresolved. Germline V gene sequence: CDR1 LGHNA, CDR2 YSLEER. Between the trimmed V and J ends, which lost 0 bases and 5 bases, there was a span of 3 bases. The CDR3 runs 12 residues. CDR3 sequence reads: CASSQDEDTQYF. For the CDR3, the DNA is TGCGCCAGCAGCCAAGACGAAGATACGCAGTATTTT.

V is TRBV7-9 and J is TRBJ1-1, with 7 bases identical to TRBD1. The CDR3 sequence is 15 residues long. Germline loops: CDR1 SEHNR, CDR2 FQNEAQ (reference sequence). The junction had 4 bases not matched to a gene; V was cut back by 0 bases and J by 3 bases. The CDR3 reads CASSLAGQPHTEAFF. CDR3 DNA sequence: TGTGCCAGCAGCTTAGCGGGACAGCCTCACACTGAAGCTTTCTTT.

This clonotype was seen at least ten times. The chain links TRBV29-1 to TRBJ2-5; TRBD2 might be the D (6 bases). Deletions cut 4 bases from V and 4 bases from J, with 10 bases between. This CDR3 comprises 12 residues. Germline CDR1 is SQVTM and CDR2 is ANQGSEA. Here the CDR3 reads CSVGREAETQYF. CDR3 coding DNA: TGCAGCGTTGGCAGGGAGGCAGAGACCCAGTACTTC.

This clonotype appeared many times. The chain employs TRBV15 and TRBJ1-5, with unresolved D. From germline, CDR1 is LNHNV and CDR2 YYDKDF (reference sequence). There are 16 residues in the CDR3. V was cut by 0 bases and J by 0 bases, with 9 bases left in between. The CDR3 protein is CATSRDRAYSNQPQHF. The CDR3, as DNA: TGTGCCACCAGCAGAGATCGAGCCTATAGCAATCAGCCCCAGCATTTT.

The table lists this clonotype with many counts. The J gene is TRBJ2-1, the V gene TRBV5-4; 14 nucleotides match TRBD2. The CDR3 runs to 17 residues. Germline values: CDR1 SGHNT, CDR2 YYREEE (reference sequence). V shed 3 bases, J shed 3 bases, and the junction held 5 bases outside the gene matches. DNA of the CDR3: TGTGCCAGCAGCTGGGGACTAGCGGGGGCCATCTACAATGAGCAGTTCTTC. Translation: CASSWGLAGAIYNEQFF. Drawing the rest from reference TRBV5-4 and TRBJ2-1, the complete variable domain is ETGVTQSPTHLIKTRGQQVTLRCSSQSGHNTVSWYQQALGQGPQFIFQYYREEENGRGNFPPRFSGLQFPNYSSELNVNALELDDSALYLCASSWGLAGAIYNEQFFGPGTRLTVL.

This sequence joins TRBV5-1 and TRBJ2-3; TRBD2 matches 9 bases. V gave up 0 bases and J gave up 6 bases; unmatched junction bases: 2. In germline, CDR1 is SGHRS, CDR2 YFSETQ. The CDR3 consists of 14 residues. CDR3 protein: CASSLDLAGDTQYF. The DNA for the CDR3 is TGCGCCAGCAGCTTGGACCTAGCGGGGGATACGCAGTATTTT. The complete variable domain, with remaining parts taken from reference TRBV5-1 and TRBJ2-3, reads KAGVTQTPRYLIKTRGQQVTLSCSPISGHRSVSWYQQTPGQGLQFLFEYFSETQRNKGNFPGRFSGRQFSNSRSEMNVSTLELGDSALYLCASSLDLAGDTQYFGPGTRLTVL.

J is TRBJ1-2 and V is TRBV6-6; 9 nucleotides line up with TRBD1. Germline CDR1 MNHNY, CDR2 SVGAGI (reference sequence). With 2 bases clipped from V and 2 bases from J, the junction kept 3 bases outside the gene matches. The CDR3 runs 15 residues. CDR3 region: CASSYPGTGNYGYTF. The CDR3 DNA is TGTGCCAGCAGTTACCCTGGGACAGGGAACTATGGCTACACCTTC.

A few counts support this clonotype. The chain couples TRBV6-5 to TRBJ2-7; 8 bases fit TRBD1. CDR3 length: 14 amino acids. Germline CDR1 MNHEY, CDR2 SVGAGI. V was pared by 5 bases and J by 2 bases, with 5 bases of the junction left unmatched. The CDR3 bases are TGTGCCAGCAGTCGTGGGACAGGCCCCTACGAGCAGTACTTC. It codes for CASSRGTGPYEQYF.

This clonotype was counted many times. The CDR3 nucleotides are TGCAGCGTTTTAGCGGACACTGAAGCTTTCTTT. Amino acids: CSVLADTEAFF. The chain carries TRBV29-1 and TRBJ1-1; D is undetermined. Germline V gives CDR1 SQVTM, CDR2 ANQGSEA. There are 11 residues in the CDR3. V was cut by 5 bases and J by 3 bases, with 7 bases left in between.

This clonotype was detected many times. The chain recombines TRBV7-2 with TRBJ2-1; D is undetermined. The germline V gene encodes CDR1 SGHTA and CDR2 FQGNSA. The CDR3 totals 16 residues. Trimming left V 2 bases short and J 5 bases short, with 16 bases between. CDR3 loop: CASSLSPVSPHNEQFF. The CDR3 DNA reads TGTGCCAGCAGCTTAAGCCCAGTCTCCCCCCACAATGAGCAGTTCTTC.

The chain couples TRBV14 to TRBJ2-5; 12 bases are a match to TRBD2. This CDR3 has 18 residues. In germline, CDR1 is SGHDN, CDR2 FVKESK. Trimming took 1 base from V and 5 from J; bases not matched to a gene: 11. Here the CDR3 DNA reads TGTGCCAGCAGCCAAGGGGCGACTAGCGGGGGACAGGCGGAGACCCAGTACTTC. Its translation: CASSQGATSGGQAETQYF.

The chain recombines TRBV20-1 with TRBJ1-5; D is perhaps TRBD1 (5 bases). This CDR3 has 14 amino acids. Trimming removed 2 bases from V and 7 bases from J, with 15 bases in between. The germline gives CDR1 DFQATT, CDR2 SNEGSKA (reference sequence). The CDR3 spells CSARPQGGSQPQHF. The DNA of the CDR3 is TGCAGTGCTAGACCGCAGGGCGGGTCCCAGCCCCAGCATTTT.

This clonotype was picked up a small number of times. The rearrangement joins TRBV6-2 or TRBV6-3 to TRBJ2-3; 8 bases are a match to TRBD2. V trimming: 5 bases; J trimming: 6 bases; junction bases outside the gene matches: 10. The germline V gene has CDR1 MNHEY and CDR2 SVGEGT. This CDR3 is 15 amino acids long. DNA of the CDR3: TGTGCCAGCAGTCAAGCGGGGGTAGGCGTCGATACGCAGTATTTT. Translating it yields CASSQAGVGVDTQYF.

This clonotype was seen more than once but under ten times. The chain uses TRBV7-2 and TRBJ1-6; no firm D call. Germline V gene data show CDR1 as SGHTA and CDR2 as FQGNSA. There are 15 residues in the CDR3. Trimming pared 6 bases from V and 0 bases from J, leaving 9 bases between. The CDR3 region is CASRDWSSYNSPLHF. The CDR3 DNA reads TGTGCCAGCAGGGACTGGAGCTCCTATAATTCACCCCTCCACTTT.

This clonotype occurred many times. The V gene is TRBV7-8, the J gene TRBJ1-2; D uncertain. The CDR3 covers 12 residues. CDR1 is SGHVS, CDR2 FQNEAQ, per germline. Deletions cut 1 base from V and 8 bases from J, with 8 bases between. The CDR3 DNA reads TGTGCCAGCAGCTTAGTTAGAGACGGCTACACCTTC. This encodes CASSLVRDGYTF.

This clonotype was observed many times. The genes are TRBV6-5 and TRBJ2-2; TRBD2 matches 7 bases. J lost 7 bases, V lost 4 bases, and 9 bases had no gene match. CDR1 and CDR2 (germline): MNHEY, SVGAGI. The CDR3 loop spans 15 amino acids. As DNA, the CDR3 is TGTGCCAGCAGTTCGAGCGGGGCCTATTTCGGGGAGCTGTTTTTT. Translation gives CASSSSGAYFGELFF.